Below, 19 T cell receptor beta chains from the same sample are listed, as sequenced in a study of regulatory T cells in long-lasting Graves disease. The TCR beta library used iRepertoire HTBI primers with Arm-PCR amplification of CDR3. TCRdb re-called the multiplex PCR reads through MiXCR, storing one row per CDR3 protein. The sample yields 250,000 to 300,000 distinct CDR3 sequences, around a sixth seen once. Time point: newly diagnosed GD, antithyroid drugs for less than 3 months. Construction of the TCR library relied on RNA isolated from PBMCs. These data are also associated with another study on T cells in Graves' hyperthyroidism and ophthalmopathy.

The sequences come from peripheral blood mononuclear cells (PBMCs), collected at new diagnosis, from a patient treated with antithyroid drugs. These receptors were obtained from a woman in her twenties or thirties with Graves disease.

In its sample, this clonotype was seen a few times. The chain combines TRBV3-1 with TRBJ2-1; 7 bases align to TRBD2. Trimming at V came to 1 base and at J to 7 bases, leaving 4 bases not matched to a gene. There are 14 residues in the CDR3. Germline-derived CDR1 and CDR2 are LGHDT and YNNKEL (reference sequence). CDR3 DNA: TGTGCCAGCAGCCAAGGGACTAGGACGAATGAGCAGTTCTTC. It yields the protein CASSQGTRTNEQFF.

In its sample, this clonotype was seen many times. CDR3 nucleotide sequence: TGTGCCAGCAGCCCCAACACCGGGGAGCTGTTTTTT. This gives the protein CASSPNTGELFF. This chain links TRBV6-1 with TRBJ2-2; D is unresolved. V was shortened by 6 bases and J by 2 bases, with 4 bases between the two germline ends. This CDR3 has 12 amino acids. Germline lookup yields CDR1 MNHNS and CDR2 SASEGT.

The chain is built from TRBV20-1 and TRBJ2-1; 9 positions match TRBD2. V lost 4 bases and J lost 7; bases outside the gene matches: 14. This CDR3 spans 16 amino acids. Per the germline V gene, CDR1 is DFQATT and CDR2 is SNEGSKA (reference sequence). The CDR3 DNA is TGCAGTGCTAAACAGAGCGGGGGGCACCTAGTAAATGAGCAGTTCTTC. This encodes CSAKQSGGHLVNEQFF.

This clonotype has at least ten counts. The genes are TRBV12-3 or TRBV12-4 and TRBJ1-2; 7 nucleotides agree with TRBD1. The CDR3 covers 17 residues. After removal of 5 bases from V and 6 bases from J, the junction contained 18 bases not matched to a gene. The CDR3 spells CASSPRAQAGQDNGYTF. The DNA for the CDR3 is TGTGCCAGCAGTCCGAGAGCCCAAGCTGGACAGGACAATGGCTACACCTTC.

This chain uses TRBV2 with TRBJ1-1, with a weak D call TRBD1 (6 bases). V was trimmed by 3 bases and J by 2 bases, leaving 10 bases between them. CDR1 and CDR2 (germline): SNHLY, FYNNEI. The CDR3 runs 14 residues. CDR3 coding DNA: TGTGCCAGCAGTGATGCAGGGGAAAACACTGAAGCTTTCTTT. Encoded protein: CASSDAGENTEAFF.

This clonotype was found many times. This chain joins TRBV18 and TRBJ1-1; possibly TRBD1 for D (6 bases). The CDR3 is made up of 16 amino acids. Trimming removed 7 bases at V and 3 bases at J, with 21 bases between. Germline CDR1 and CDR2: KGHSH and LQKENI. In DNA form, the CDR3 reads TGTGCCAGCTTACCGCCAGACACGGGGGCGTACACTGAAGCTTTCTTT. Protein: CASLPPDTGAYTEAFF.

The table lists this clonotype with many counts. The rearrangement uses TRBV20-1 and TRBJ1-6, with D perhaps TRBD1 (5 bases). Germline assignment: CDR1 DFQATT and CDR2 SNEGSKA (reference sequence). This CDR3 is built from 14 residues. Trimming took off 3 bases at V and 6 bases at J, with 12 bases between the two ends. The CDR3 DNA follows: TGCAGTGCTAGGTCTACAGGAGCTAATTCACCCCTCCACTTT. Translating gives CSARSTGANSPLHF.

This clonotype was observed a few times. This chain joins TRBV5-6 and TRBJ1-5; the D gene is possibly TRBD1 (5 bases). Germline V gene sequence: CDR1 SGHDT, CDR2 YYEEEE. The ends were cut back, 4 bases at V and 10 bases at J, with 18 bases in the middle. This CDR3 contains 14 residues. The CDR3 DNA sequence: TGTGCCAGCAGCCACTTATCTGCCGGACAACCCCAGCATTTT. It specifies CASSHLSAGQPQHF.

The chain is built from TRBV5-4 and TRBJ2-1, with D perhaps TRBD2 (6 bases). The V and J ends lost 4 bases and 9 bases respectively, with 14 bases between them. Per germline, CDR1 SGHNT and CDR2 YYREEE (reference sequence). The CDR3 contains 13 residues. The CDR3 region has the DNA TGTGCCAGCAGCCCTTTTCAGGGAGGTGAGCAGTTCTTC. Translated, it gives CASSPFQGGEQFF.

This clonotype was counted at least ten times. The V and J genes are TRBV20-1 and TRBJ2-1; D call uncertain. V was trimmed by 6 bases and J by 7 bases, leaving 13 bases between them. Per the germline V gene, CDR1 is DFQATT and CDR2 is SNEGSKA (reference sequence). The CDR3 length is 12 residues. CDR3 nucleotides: TGCAGTGCATTGAAAATTGCGAATGAGCAGTTCTTC. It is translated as CSALKIANEQFF.

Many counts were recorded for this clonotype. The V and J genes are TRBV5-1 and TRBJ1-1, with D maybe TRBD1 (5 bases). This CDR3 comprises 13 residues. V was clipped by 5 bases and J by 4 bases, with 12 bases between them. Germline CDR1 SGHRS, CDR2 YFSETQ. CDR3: CASRVGVGTEAFF. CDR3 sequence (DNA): TGCGCCAGCAGGGTGGGGGTGGGCACTGAAGCTTTCTTT.

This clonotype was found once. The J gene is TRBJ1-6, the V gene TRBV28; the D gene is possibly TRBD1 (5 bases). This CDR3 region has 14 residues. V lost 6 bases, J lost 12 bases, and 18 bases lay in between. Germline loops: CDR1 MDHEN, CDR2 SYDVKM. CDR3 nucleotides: TGTGCCAGCAGAGGGCCGCTGTCTAGGGGACCCCTCCACTTT. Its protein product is CASRGPLSRGPLHF. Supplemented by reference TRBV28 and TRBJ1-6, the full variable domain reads DVKVTQSSRYLVKRTGEKVFLECVQDMDHENMFWYRQDPGLGLRLIYFSYDVKMKEKGDIPEGYSVSREKKERFSLILESASTNQTSMYLCASRGPLSRGPLHFGNGTRLTVT.

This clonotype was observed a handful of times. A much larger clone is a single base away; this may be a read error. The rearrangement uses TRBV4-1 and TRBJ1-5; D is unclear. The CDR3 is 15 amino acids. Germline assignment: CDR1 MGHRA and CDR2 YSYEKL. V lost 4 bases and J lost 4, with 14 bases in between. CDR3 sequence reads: CASSLSRSPNQPQHF. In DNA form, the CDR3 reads TGCGCCAGCAGCCTAAGCCGGTCACCTAATCAGCCCCAGCATTTT.

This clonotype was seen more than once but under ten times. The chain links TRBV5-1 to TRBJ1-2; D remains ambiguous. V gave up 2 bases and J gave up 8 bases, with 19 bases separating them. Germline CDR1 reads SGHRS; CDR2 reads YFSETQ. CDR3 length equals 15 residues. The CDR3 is CASSFIRTAKGGYTF. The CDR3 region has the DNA TGCGCCAGCAGCTTTATACGGACCGCAAAAGGGGGCTACACCTTC. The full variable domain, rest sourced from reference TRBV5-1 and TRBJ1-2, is KAGVTQTPRYLIKTRGQQVTLSCSPISGHRSVSWYQQTPGQGLQFLFEYFSETQRNKGNFPGRFSGRQFSNSRSEMNVSTLELGDSALYLCASSFIRTAKGGYTFGSGTRLTVV.

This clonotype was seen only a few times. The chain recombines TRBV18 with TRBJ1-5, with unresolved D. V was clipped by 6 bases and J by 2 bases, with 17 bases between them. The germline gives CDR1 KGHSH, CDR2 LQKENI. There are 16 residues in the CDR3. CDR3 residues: CASSPKGIARNQPQHF. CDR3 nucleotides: TGTGCCAGCTCTCCCAAAGGAATTGCCCGCAATCAGCCCCAGCATTTT.

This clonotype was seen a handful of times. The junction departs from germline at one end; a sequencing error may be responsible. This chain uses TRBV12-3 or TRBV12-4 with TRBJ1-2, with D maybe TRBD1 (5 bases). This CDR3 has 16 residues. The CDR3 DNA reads TGTGCCAACAGTTTCATAGAGGACATCAGGCTCTTTGGCTACACCTTC. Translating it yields CANSFIEDIRLFGYTF.

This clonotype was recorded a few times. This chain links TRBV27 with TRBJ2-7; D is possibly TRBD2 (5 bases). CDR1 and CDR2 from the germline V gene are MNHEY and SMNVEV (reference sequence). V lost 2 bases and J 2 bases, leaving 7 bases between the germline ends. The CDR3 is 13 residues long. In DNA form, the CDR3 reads TGTGCCAGCAGTTTACGACTAACCTACGAGCAGTACTTC. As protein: CASSLRLTYEQYF.

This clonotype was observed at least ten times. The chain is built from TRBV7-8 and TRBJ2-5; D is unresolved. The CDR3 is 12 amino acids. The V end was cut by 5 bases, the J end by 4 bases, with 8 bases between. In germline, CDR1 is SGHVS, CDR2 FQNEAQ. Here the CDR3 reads CASSVILETQYF. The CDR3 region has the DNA TGTGCCAGCAGCGTTATCCTAGAGACCCAGTACTTC.

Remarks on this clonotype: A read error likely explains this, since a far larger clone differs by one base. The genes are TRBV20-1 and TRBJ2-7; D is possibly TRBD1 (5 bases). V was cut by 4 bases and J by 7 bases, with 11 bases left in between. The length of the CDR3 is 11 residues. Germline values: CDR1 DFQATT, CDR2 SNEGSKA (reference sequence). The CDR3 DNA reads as TGCAGTGCTATCAGGGTAAATGAGCAGTACTTC. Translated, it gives CSAIRVNEQYF.